This T cell receptor beta chain is drawn from a study of T-cell reconstitution after alpha-beta-depleted transplantation in children. CDR3 size: 16 residues. The junction had 4 bases not matched to a gene; V was cut back by 0 bases and J by 5 bases. Germline CDR1 is LGHDT and CDR2 is YNNKEL (reference sequence). The authors prepared the TCRbeta library with unique molecular identifiers. TCRdb analysed the PCR reads with MiXCR anew, one entry per CDR3 protein. Of 600,000 to 700,000 distinct CDR3 sequences detected, roughly 17% appear once; the ten largest clones hold approximately 1%. The material sequenced was PBMCs from the stem cell graft donor, taken from the stem cell graft. This clonotype was sampled from a human donor who donated a stem cell graft to a child with acute myeloid leukemia. The chain links TRBV3-1 to TRBJ2-5; the match to TRBD1 covers 12 bases. The CDR3 coding sequence is TGTGCCAGCAGCCAAGAGGGACAGGGGGCGCCGGAGACCCAGTACTTC. Its translation is CASSQEGQGAPETQYF.